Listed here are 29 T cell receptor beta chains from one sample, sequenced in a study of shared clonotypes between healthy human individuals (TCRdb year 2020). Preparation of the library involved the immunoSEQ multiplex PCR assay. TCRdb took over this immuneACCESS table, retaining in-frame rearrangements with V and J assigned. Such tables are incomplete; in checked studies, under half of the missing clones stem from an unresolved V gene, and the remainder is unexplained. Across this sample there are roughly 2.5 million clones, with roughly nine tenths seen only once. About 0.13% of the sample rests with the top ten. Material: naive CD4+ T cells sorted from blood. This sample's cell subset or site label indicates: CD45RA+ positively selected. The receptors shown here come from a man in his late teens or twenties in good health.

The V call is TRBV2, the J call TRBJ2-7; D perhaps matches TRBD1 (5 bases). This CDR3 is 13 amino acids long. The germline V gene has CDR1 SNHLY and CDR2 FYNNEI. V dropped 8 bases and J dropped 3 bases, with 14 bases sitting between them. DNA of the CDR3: TGTGCCAGCTCTCAGGGTTCTATCTACGAGCAGTACTTC. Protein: CASSQGSIYEQYF.

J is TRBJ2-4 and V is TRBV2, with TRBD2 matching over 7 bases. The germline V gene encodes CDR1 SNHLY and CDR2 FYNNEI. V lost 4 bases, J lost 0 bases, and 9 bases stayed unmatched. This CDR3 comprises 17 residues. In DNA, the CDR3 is TGTGCCAGCAGTGGGGACTACTACGAACTAGCCAAAAACATTCAGTACTTC. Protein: CASSGDYYELAKNIQYF.

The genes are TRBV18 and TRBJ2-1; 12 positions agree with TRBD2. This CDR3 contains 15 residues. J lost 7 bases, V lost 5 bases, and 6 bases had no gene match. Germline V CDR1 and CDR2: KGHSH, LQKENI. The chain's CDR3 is CASSAELAGGNEQFF. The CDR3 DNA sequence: TGTGCCAGCTCAGCCGAACTAGCGGGAGGTAATGAGCAGTTCTTC.

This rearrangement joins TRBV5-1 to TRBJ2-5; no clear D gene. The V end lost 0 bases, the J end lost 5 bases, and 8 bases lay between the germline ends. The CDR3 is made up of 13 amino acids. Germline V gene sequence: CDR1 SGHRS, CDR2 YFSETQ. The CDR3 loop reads CASSLGVMETQYF. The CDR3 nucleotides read TGCGCCAGCAGCTTGGGTGTAATGGAGACCCAGTACTTC. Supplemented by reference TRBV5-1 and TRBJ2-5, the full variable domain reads KAGVTQTPRYLIKTRGQQVTLSCSPISGHRSVSWYQQTPGQGLQFLFEYFSETQRNKGNFPGRFSGRQFSNSRSEMNVSTLELGDSALYLCASSLGVMETQYFGPGTRLLVL.

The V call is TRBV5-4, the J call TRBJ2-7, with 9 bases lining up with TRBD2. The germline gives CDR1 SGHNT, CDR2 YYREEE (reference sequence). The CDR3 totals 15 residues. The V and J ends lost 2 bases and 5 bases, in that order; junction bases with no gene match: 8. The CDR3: CASSFSGRESNEQYF. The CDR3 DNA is TGTGCCAGCAGCTTTAGCGGGAGAGAGAGCAACGAGCAGTACTTC.

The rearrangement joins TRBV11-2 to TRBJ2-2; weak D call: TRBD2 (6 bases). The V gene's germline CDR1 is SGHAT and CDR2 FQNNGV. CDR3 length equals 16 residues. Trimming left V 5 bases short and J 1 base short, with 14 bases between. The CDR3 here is CASSPSGGKNTGELFF. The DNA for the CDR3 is TGTGCCAGCAGCCCGAGCGGAGGGAAGAACACCGGGGAGCTGTTTTTT.

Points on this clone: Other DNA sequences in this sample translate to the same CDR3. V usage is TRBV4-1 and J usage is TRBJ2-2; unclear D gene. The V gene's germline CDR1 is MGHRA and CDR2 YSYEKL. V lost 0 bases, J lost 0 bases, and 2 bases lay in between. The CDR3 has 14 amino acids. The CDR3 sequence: CASSQDPNTGELFF. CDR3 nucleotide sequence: TGCGCCAGCAGCCAAGATCCGAACACCGGGGAGCTGTTTTTT.

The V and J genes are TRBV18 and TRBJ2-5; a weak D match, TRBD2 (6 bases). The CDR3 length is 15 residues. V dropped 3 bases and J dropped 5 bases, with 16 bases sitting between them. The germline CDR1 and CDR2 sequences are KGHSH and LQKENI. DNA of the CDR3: TGTGCCAGCTCACCGTCGGCTGGGAGGTTGGAGACCCAGTACTTC. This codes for CASSPSAGRLETQYF. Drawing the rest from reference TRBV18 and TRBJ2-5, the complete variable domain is NAGVMQNPRHLVRRRGQEARLRCSPMKGHSHVYWYRQLPEEGLKFMVYLQKENIIDESGMPKERFSAEFPKEGPSILRIQQVVRGDSAAYFCASSPSAGRLETQYFGPGTRLLVL.

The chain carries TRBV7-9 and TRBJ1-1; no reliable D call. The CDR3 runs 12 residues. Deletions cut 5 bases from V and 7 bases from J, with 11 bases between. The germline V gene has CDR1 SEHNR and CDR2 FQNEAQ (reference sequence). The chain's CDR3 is CASSRGPYEAFF. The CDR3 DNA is TGTGCCAGCAGCCGTGGGCCGTATGAAGCTTTCTTT.

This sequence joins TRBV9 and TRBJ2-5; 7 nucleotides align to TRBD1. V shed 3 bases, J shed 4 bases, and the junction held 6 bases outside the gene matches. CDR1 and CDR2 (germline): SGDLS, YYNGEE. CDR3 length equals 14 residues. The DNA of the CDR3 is TGTGCCAGCAGCGACCACAGGGGATCAGAGACCCAGTACTTC. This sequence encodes CASSDHRGSETQYF.

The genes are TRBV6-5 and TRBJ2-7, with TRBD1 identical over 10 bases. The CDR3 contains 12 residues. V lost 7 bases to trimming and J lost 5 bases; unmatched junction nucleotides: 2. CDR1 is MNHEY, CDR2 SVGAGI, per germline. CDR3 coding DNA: TGTGCCAGCATGACAGGGGGCCACGAGCAGTACTTC. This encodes CASMTGGHEQYF.

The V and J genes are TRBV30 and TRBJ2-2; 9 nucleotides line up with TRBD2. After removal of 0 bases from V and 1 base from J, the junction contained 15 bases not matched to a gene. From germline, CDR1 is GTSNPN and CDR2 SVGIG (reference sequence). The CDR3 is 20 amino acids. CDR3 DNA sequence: TGTGCCTGGAGTGTAGGACCCTTTGTTAGCGGGGGTCAGAACACCGGGGAGCTGTTTTTT. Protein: CAWSVGPFVSGGQNTGELFF.

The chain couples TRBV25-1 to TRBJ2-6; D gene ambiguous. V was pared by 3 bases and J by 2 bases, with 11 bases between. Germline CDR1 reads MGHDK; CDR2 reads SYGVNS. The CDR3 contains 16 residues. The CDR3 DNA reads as TGTGCCAGCAGTGATCCCAGCCAGACTGGGGCCAACGTCCTGACTTTC. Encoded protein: CASSDPSQTGANVLTF. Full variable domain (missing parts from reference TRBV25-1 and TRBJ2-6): EADIYQTPRYLVIGTGKKITLECSQTMGHDKMYWYQQDPGMELHLIHYSYGVNSTEKGDLSSESTVSRIRTEHFPLTLESARPSHTSQYLCASSDPSQTGANVLTFGAGSRLTVL.

CDR3 nucleotide sequence: TGCAGCGTCGGTGTATTAGTTAGCACAGATACGCAGTATTTT. Its protein is CSVGVLVSTDTQYF. The rearrangement uses TRBV29-1 and TRBJ2-3; the D is unclear. CDR3 length equals 14 residues. Trimming removed 6 bases from V and 0 bases from J, with 13 bases in between. From germline, CDR1 is SQVTM and CDR2 ANQGSEA.

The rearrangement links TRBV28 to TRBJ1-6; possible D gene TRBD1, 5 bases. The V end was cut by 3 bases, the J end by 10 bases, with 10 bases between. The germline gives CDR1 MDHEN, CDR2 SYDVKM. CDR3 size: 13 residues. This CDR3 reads CASSFDRGSPLHF. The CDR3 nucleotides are TGTGCCAGCAGTTTCGACCGGGGGTCACCCCTCCACTTT.

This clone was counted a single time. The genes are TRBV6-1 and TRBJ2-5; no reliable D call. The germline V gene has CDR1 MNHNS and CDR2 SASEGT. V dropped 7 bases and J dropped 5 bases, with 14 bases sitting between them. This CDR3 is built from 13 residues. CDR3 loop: CASMAPGSETQYF. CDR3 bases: TGTGCCAGCATGGCCCCTGGCAGCGAGACCCAGTACTTC.

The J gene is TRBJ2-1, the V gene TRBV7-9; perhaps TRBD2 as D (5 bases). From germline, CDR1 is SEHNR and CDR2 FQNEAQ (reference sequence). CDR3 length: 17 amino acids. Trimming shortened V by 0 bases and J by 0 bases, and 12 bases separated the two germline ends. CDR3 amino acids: CASSLAMDLSSYNEQFF. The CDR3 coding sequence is TGTGCCAGCAGCTTAGCGATGGACTTGAGCTCCTACAATGAGCAGTTCTTC. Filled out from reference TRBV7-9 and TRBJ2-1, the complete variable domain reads DTGVSQNPRHKITKRGQNVTFRCDPISEHNRLYWYRQTLGQGPEFLTYFQNEAQLEKSRLLSDRFSAERPKGSFSTLEIQRTEQGDSAMYLCASSLAMDLSSYNEQFFGPGTRLTVL.

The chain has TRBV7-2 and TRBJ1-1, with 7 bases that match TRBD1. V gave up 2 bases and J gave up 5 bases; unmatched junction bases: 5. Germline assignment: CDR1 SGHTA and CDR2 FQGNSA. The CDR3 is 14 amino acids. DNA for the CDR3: TGTGCCAGCAGCTTACGGAGGGGGCGGACTGAAGCTTTCTTT. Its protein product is CASSLRRGRTEAFF.

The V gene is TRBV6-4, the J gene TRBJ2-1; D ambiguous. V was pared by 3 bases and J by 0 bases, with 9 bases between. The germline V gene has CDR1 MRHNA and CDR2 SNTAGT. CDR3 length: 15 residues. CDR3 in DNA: TGTGCCAGCAGTGAGGATGAGAGCTCCTACAATGAGCAGTTCTTC. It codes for CASSEDESSYNEQFF.

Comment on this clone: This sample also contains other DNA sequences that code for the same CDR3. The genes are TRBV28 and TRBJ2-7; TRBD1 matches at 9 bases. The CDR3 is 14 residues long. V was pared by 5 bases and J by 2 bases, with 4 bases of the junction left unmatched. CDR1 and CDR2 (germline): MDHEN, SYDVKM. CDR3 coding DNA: TGTGCCAGCAGTCGGACAGGGGTAACCTACGAGCAGTACTTC. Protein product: CASSRTGVTYEQYF.

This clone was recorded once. The CDR3 region has the DNA TGCGCCAGCAGCTTGATGCTCTCACCCGACACCGGGGAGCTGTTTTTT. The encoded protein is CASSLMLSPDTGELFF. The rearrangement joins TRBV5-1 to TRBJ2-2; D is uncertain. The length of the CDR3 is 16 residues. V lost 1 base to trimming and J lost 3 bases, with 13 bases between them. The germline CDR1 and CDR2 sequences are SGHRS and YFSETQ.

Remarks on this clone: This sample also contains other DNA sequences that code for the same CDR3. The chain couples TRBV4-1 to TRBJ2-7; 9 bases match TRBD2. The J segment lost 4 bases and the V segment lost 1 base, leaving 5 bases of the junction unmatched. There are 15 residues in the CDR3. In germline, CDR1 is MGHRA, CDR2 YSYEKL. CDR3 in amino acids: CASSQAEAGGYEQYF. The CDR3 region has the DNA TGCGCCAGCAGCCAAGCCGAAGCGGGGGGTTACGAGCAGTACTTC.

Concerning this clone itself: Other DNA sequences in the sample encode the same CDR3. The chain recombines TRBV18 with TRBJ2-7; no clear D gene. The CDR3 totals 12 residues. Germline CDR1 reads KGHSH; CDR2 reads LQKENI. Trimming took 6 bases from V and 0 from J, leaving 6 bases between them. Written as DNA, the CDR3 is TGTGCCAGCTCCACGGACTCCTACGAGCAGTACTTC. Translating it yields CASSTDSYEQYF.

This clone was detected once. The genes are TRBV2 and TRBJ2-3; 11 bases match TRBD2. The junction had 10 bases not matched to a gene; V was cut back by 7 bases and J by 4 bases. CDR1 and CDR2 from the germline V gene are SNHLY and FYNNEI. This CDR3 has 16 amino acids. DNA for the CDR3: TGTGCCAGCAAAAACCTAGCGGGGGGCCTACCAGATACGCAGTATTTT. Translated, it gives CASKNLAGGLPDTQYF. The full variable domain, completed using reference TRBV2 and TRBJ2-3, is EPEVTQTPSHQVTQMGQEVILRCVPISNHLYFYWYRQILGQKVEFLVSFYNNEISEKSEIFDDQFSVERPDGSNFTLKIRSTKLEDSAMYFCASKNLAGGLPDTQYFGPGTRLTVL.

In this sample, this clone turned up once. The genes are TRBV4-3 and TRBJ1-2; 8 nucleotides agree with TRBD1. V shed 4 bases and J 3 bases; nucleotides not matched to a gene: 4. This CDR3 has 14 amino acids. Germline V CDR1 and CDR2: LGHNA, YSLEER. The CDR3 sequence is CASSRDRNDYGYTF. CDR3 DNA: TGCGCCAGCAGCCGGGACAGGAATGACTATGGCTACACCTTC.

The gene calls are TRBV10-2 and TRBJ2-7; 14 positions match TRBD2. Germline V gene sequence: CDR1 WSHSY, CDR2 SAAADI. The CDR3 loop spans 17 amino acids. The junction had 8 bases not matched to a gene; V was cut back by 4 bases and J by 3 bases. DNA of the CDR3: TGCGCCAGCAGTGGTGGGACTAGCGGGAGAGGAAGCTACGAGCAGTACTTC. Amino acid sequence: CASSGGTSGRGSYEQYF.

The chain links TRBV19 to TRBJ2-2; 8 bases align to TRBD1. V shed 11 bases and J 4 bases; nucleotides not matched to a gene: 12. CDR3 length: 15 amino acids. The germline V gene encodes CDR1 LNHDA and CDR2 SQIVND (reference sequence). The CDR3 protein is CAAGQGQVFTGELFF. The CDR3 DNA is TGTGCCGCCGGCCAGGGACAGGTCTTCACCGGGGAGCTGTTTTTT.

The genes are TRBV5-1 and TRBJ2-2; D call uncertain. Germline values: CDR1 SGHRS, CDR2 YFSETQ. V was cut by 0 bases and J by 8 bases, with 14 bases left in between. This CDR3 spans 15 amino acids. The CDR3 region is CASSLEVTSSGELFF. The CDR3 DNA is TGCGCCAGCAGCTTGGAAGTAACAAGCTCTGGGGAGCTGTTTTTT.

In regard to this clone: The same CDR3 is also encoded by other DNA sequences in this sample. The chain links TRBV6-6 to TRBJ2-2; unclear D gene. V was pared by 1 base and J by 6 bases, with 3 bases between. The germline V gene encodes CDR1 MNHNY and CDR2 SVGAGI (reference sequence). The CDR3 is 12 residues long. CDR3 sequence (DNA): TGTGCCAGCAGTTACTTGGCCGGGGAGCTGTTTTTT. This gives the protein CASSYLAGELFF.